Shown below are 22 T cell receptor beta chains from a single sample sequenced in a study of radiation and T cells in renal cell carcinoma. Method: immunoSEQ multiplex PCR; TCRdb's copy keeps in-frame clones and lacks some. Among around 45,000 clones listed, 65% to 85% were seen once. The time point here: blood 4 weeks post-SBRT, at nephrectomy. Treatment here: 15 Gy SBRT to primary tumor, nephrectomy 4 weeks later. Material: blood, obtained from a patient whose treatment included radiotherapy and nephrectomy. These receptors came from a woman in her sixties or seventies with renal cell carcinoma.

This sequence joins TRBV19 and TRBJ2-2; TRBD1 agrees at 10 bases. Per germline, CDR1 LNHDA and CDR2 SQIVND (reference sequence). The CDR3 loop spans 16 amino acids. Trimming took 5 bases from V and 4 from J; bases not matched to a gene: 7. Here the CDR3 DNA reads TGTGCCAGTAGTGCCCGGGACAGGGGCCTCACCGGGGAGCTGTTTTTT. Translation: CASSARDRGLTGELFF.

V gene TRBV2 combines with J gene TRBJ2-1; 7 bases are a match to TRBD2. Germline V gene data show CDR1 as SNHLY and CDR2 as FYNNEI. V shed 8 bases and J 3 bases; nucleotides not matched to a gene: 7. The CDR3 runs 14 residues. The CDR3 DNA reads as TGTGCCAGCGGGGGGGACTCGAGCTACAATGAGCAGTTCTTC. Protein: CASGGDSSYNEQFF. The full variable domain, its missing parts supplied by reference TRBV2 and TRBJ2-1, is EPEVTQTPSHQVTQMGQEVILRCVPISNHLYFYWYRQILGQKVEFLVSFYNNEISEKSEIFDDQFSVERPDGSNFTLKIRSTKLEDSAMYFCASGGDSSYNEQFFGPGTRLTVL.

The sample holds a few counts of this clone. The chain links TRBV7-2 to TRBJ2-2; the D call may be TRBD1 or TRBD2 (5 bases each). Trimming left V 3 bases short and J 6 bases short, with 17 bases between. Germline V gives CDR1 SGHTA, CDR2 FQGNSA. The CDR3 spans 16 residues. CDR3 region: CASSFEGTADPGELFF. CDR3 DNA: TGTGCCAGCAGCTTCGAAGGGACCGCAGACCCCGGGGAGCTGTTTTTT.

The DNA for the CDR3 is TGTGCCAGCAATCTGGCGGCGGGTACGGATGTACGTGGGCAGTTCTTC. Protein product: CASNLAAGTDVRGQFF. The chain recombines TRBV6-6 with TRBJ2-1; tentatively, D is TRBD2 (5 bases). From germline, CDR1 is MNHNY and CDR2 SVGAGI (reference sequence). V was trimmed by 7 bases and J by 12 bases, leaving 28 bases between them. The CDR3 has 16 residues.

The chain employs TRBV30 and TRBJ2-4, with 9 nucleotides matching TRBD2. CDR1 GTSNPN and CDR2 SVGIG come from the germline V gene (reference sequence). J was trimmed by 10 bases and V by 4 bases; bases with no gene match: 11. The CDR3 spans 14 residues. DNA for the CDR3: TGTGCCTGGACTGCGGGAGGGCCAGGTCGGATTCAGTACTTC. It translates to CAWTAGGPGRIQYF.

V usage is TRBV6-5 and J usage is TRBJ2-5; TRBD2 might be the D (5 bases). The CDR3 length is 14 residues. V was clipped by 0 bases and J by 6 bases, with 11 bases between them. Germline loops: CDR1 MNHEY, CDR2 SVGAGI. The CDR3 coding sequence is TGTGCCAGCAGTTACTCGAGGGTTTGGCAGACCCAGTACTTC. As protein: CASSYSRVWQTQYF.

This clone is medium-sized within its sample. This chain connects TRBV27 to TRBJ1-5; D not certain. Trimming removed 4 bases at V and 0 bases at J, with 10 bases between. The CDR3 consists of 15 residues. From germline, CDR1 is MNHEY and CDR2 SMNVEV (reference sequence). CDR3 coding DNA: TGTGCCAGCAGTTCCTACGGGTCTAGCAATCAGCCCCAGCATTTT. Translation: CASSSYGSSNQPQHF.

The V and J genes are TRBV6-5 and TRBJ1-2; D might be TRBD1 (6 bases). V gave up 2 bases and J gave up 0 bases, with 10 bases separating them. The germline V gene encodes CDR1 MNHEY and CDR2 SVGAGI. The CDR3 spans 15 residues. The CDR3 DNA is TGTGCCAGCAGTTACCGGGACACCCCTAACTATGGCTACACCTTC. Its translation is CASSYRDTPNYGYTF.

The chain recombines TRBV5-8 with TRBJ1-2; D is unresolved. Per germline, CDR1 SGHTS and CDR2 YDEGEE. Trimming removed 4 bases at V and 3 bases at J, with 19 bases between. This CDR3 has 16 amino acids. The DNA for the CDR3 is TGTGCCAGCAGCATGGACTTGCGACATGTTGACTATGGCTACACCTTC. The encoded protein is CASSMDLRHVDYGYTF.

The sample holds one count of this clone. The gene calls are TRBV5-1 and TRBJ1-1, with 7 nucleotides matching TRBD1. Trimming removed 6 bases from V and 1 base from J; junction bases left unmatched: 3. Germline assignment: CDR1 SGHRS and CDR2 YFSETQ. This CDR3 contains 13 residues. As DNA, the CDR3 is TGCGCCAGCAACCGGGACAGGAACACTGAAGCTTTCTTT. It is translated as CASNRDRNTEAFF.

The chain uses TRBV7-7 and TRBJ2-5, with 7 positions matching TRBD2. Germline V CDR1 and CDR2: SSHAT, FNYEAQ (reference sequence). The CDR3 is 17 amino acids. Unmatched junction bases numbered 16, after V lost 5 bases and J lost 4 bases. The CDR3 DNA reads TGTGCCAGCAGCGTATCCCCCCGTCACAGCGGGACAGAGACCCAGTACTTC. Encoded protein: CASSVSPRHSGTETQYF.

V and J are TRBV5-4 and TRBJ2-3, with 10 bases fitting TRBD2. CDR1 and CDR2 (germline): SGHNT, YYREEE (reference sequence). Losses at the gene ends were 4 bases for V and 2 bases for J; bases not matched to a gene: 7. This CDR3 is built from 16 residues. The CDR3 protein is CASSPAGLAVTDTQYF. The CDR3, as DNA: TGTGCCAGCAGCCCCGCCGGACTAGCGGTCACAGATACGCAGTATTTT. Filled out from reference TRBV5-4 and TRBJ2-3, the complete variable domain reads ETGVTQSPTHLIKTRGQQVTLRCSSQSGHNTVSWYQQALGQGPQFIFQYYREEENGRGNFPPRFSGLQFPNYSSELNVNALELDDSALYLCASSPAGLAVTDTQYFGPGTRLTVL.

V is TRBV7-9 and J is TRBJ2-7; either TRBD1 or TRBD2 may supply D (5 bases each). V lost 5 bases and J lost 5, with 16 bases in between. This CDR3 comprises 14 residues. CDR1 is SEHNR, CDR2 FQNEAQ, per germline (reference sequence). CDR3 sequence: CASSVSGAQDEQYF. CDR3 nucleotide sequence: TGTGCCAGCAGCGTTTCCGGGGCCCAAGACGAGCAGTACTTC.

This chain connects TRBV18 to TRBJ1-6; 8 nucleotides align to TRBD1. The V gene's germline CDR1 is KGHSH and CDR2 LQKENI. This CDR3 has 15 residues. J gave up 5 bases and V 6 bases, and 6 bases lay outside the gene matches. DNA of the CDR3: TGTGCCAGCTCCAGGGACAGGCCCGATAATTCACCCCTCCACTTT. As protein: CASSRDRPDNSPLHF.

J is TRBJ2-1 and V is TRBV9; D gene uncertain. The CDR3 loop spans 14 amino acids. Germline values: CDR1 SGDLS, CDR2 YYNGEE. Trimming stripped 1 base from V and 4 bases from J, with 9 bases between. The CDR3 region has the DNA TGTGCCAGCAGCGTATCCAGGAGTTACAATGAGCAGTTCTTC. Translating it yields CASSVSRSYNEQFF.

This clone was detected only once. The chain joins TRBV18 to TRBJ1-5, with D unclear. From germline, CDR1 is KGHSH and CDR2 LQKENI. There are 14 residues in the CDR3. V was clipped by 2 bases and J by 2 bases, with 7 bases between them. The CDR3 is CASSPGVGNQPQHF. DNA for the CDR3: TGTGCCAGCTCACCAGGGGTGGGCAATCAGCCCCAGCATTTT. The whole variable domain, remainder taken from reference TRBV18 and TRBJ1-5, is NAGVMQNPRHLVRRRGQEARLRCSPMKGHSHVYWYRQLPEEGLKFMVYLQKENIIDESGMPKERFSAEFPKEGPSILRIQQVVRGDSAAYFCASSPGVGNQPQHFGDGTRLSIL.

V and J are TRBV19 and TRBJ1-5; D not resolved. The CDR3 loop spans 13 amino acids. V shed 1 base and J shed 4 bases, with 5 bases lying between them. Per germline, CDR1 LNHDA and CDR2 SQIVND (reference sequence). The DNA for the CDR3 is TGTGCCAGTAGTATAGTACCAAATCAGCCCCAGCATTTT. This codes for CASSIVPNQPQHF.

The chain combines TRBV5-1 with TRBJ2-1; TRBD1 matches 9 bases. The CDR3 totals 16 residues. Germline V gene lookup returns CDR1 SGHRS and CDR2 YFSETQ. Trimming cost V 2 bases and J 5 bases; bases outside gene matches: 8. The CDR3, as DNA: TGCGCCAGCAGCTTCAACCCTGGGACAGGGCACAATGAGCAGTTCTTC. This translates into CASSFNPGTGHNEQFF.

The V and J genes are TRBV6-6 and TRBJ2-4; 10 bases line up with TRBD2. Trimming took 5 bases from V and 5 from J; bases not matched to a gene: 6. CDR1 and CDR2 from the germline V gene are MNHNY and SVGAGI (reference sequence). This CDR3 has 15 residues. The CDR3: CASSTTLAGENIQYF. The CDR3 DNA is TGTGCCAGCAGTACGACGCTAGCGGGGGAAAACATTCAGTACTTC.

CDR3 nucleotides: TGTGCCATCAGTGAAGGGCAGTCGGTGGGCTCCTATAATTCACCCCTCCACTTT. Translation gives CAISEGQSVGSYNSPLHF. The V call is TRBV10-3, the J call TRBJ1-6, with D unclear. Trimming stripped 3 bases from V and 0 bases from J, with 15 bases between. The germline CDR1 and CDR2 sequences are ENHRY and SYGVKD. The CDR3 loop spans 18 amino acids.

The gene calls are TRBV5-1 and TRBJ2-5; 7 bases line up with TRBD1. This CDR3 is 17 amino acids long. Germline CDR1 SGHRS, CDR2 YFSETQ. J gave up 3 bases and V 0 bases, and 11 bases lay outside the gene matches. CDR3 region: CASSLGVRIGGEETQYF. The CDR3 DNA follows: TGCGCCAGCAGCTTGGGGGTGAGGATAGGGGGCGAAGAGACCCAGTACTTC.

This clone was recorded a few times. The chain joins TRBV27 to TRBJ1-5; no definite D call. The CDR3 totals 16 residues. CDR1 and CDR2 from the germline V gene are MNHEY and SMNVEV (reference sequence). Trimming took off 3 bases at V and 0 bases at J, with 12 bases between the two ends. CDR3 coding DNA: TGTGCCAGCAGTTTCTCTCTCACGGGTAGCAATCAGCCCCAGCATTTT. As protein: CASSFSLTGSNQPQHF.